The 14 T cell receptor beta chains below were found in one sample sequenced in a study of blood T cell repertoires in COVID-19. Using immunoSEQ multiplex PCR, the repertoire was profiled, and TCRdb retains in-frame clones only, with some absent. The sample gives 70,000 to 90,000 clones, around nine tenths of which show up once; 8% is in the top ten. Sequenced: peripheral blood. All receptors come from a man at least 80 years old with active or convalescent COVID-19.

The chain has TRBV6-1 and TRBJ1-6, with D possibly TRBD1 on 5 matching bases. This CDR3 has 17 residues. Germline V gene data show CDR1 as MNHNS and CDR2 as SASEGT. Trimming cost V 1 base and J 1 base, with 11 bases left between them. In nucleotides, the CDR3 is TGTGCCAGCAGTGAAGGGAGGGGCTATTCCTATAATTCACCCCTCCACTTT. Translation gives CASSEGRGYSYNSPLHF.

This clone showed up just once. The rearrangement uses TRBV7-3 and TRBJ1-6; D perhaps matches TRBD1 (5 bases). The V end was cut by 0 bases, the J end by 9 bases, with 12 bases between. From germline, CDR1 is SGHTA and CDR2 FQGTGA. The CDR3 totals 15 residues. CDR3 residues: CASSLTNTGGSPLHF. The CDR3 nucleotides read TGTGCCAGCAGCTTAACGAACACAGGTGGTTCACCCCTCCACTTT.

The chain joins TRBV7-2 to TRBJ1-6; no clear D gene. Germline assignment: CDR1 SGHTA and CDR2 FQGNSA. The CDR3 has 15 amino acids. V lost 5 bases to trimming and J lost 7 bases, with 15 bases between them. The CDR3 DNA sequence: TGTGCCAGCAGCCAGGCCCCACGAAACAATTCACCCCTCCACTTT. Translated, it gives CASSQAPRNNSPLHF.

The chain joins TRBV6-5 to TRBJ1-5; 7 nucleotides match TRBD1. V gave up 6 bases and J gave up 3 bases; unmatched junction bases: 2. Germline-derived CDR1 and CDR2 are MNHEY and SVGAGI. The CDR3 consists of 13 residues. This CDR3 reads CASRQGINQPQHF. The CDR3, as DNA: TGTGCCAGCAGACAGGGGATCAATCAGCCCCAGCATTTT.

This chain joins TRBV4-1 and TRBJ1-1; 8 nucleotides match TRBD1. CDR1 is MGHRA and CDR2 is YSYEKL in the germline V gene. CDR3 length: 14 residues. V dropped 4 bases and J dropped 1; count of bases not matched to a gene: 2. The CDR3 sequence: CASSRGQGNTEAFF. The CDR3 DNA reads as TGCGCCAGCAGCCGCGGACAGGGGAACACTGAAGCTTTCTTT.

This clone showed up just once. The chain couples TRBV18 to TRBJ1-4, with 7 nucleotides matching TRBD1. The CDR3 consists of 14 residues. Losses at the gene ends were 4 bases for V and 4 bases for J; bases not matched to a gene: 3. The germline V gene encodes CDR1 KGHSH and CDR2 LQKENI. The CDR3 loop is CASSLQGLNEKLFF. The CDR3, as DNA: TGTGCCAGCTCACTACAGGGGCTTAATGAAAAACTGTTTTTT.

The genes are TRBV30 and TRBJ2-3, with TRBD2 matching over 9 bases. Germline V gene sequence: CDR1 GTSNPN, CDR2 SVGIG (reference sequence). The trim removed 1 base at V and 5 bases at J, leaving 10 bases unmatched. The CDR3 extends over 16 amino acids. CDR3 nucleotides: TGTGCCTGGAGTGGGCCCGGCGGGAGGGTTGGAGATACGCAGTATTTT. Translating it yields CAWSGPGGRVGDTQYF. Full variable domain (missing parts from reference TRBV30 and TRBJ2-3): SQTIHQWPATLVQPVGSPLSLECTVEGTSNPNLYWYRQAAGRGLQLLFYSVGIGQISSEVPQNLSASRPQDRQFILSSKKLLLSDSGFYLCAWSGPGGRVGDTQYFGPGTRLTVL.

The chain joins TRBV19 to TRBJ2-5, with D unresolved. V dropped 2 bases and J dropped 0 bases, with 7 bases sitting between them. In germline, CDR1 is LNHDA, CDR2 SQIVND (reference sequence). The CDR3 is made up of 14 amino acids. Here the CDR3 DNA reads TGTGCCAGTAGTATAAATACTTACCAAGAGACCCAGTACTTC. Its protein product is CASSINTYQETQYF.

This clone was counted once. V and J are TRBV5-1 and TRBJ1-2, with D possibly being TRBD1 (6 bases). The germline V gene has CDR1 SGHRS and CDR2 YFSETQ. The CDR3 totals 16 residues. Trimming took off 1 base at V and 0 bases at J, with 13 bases between the two ends. DNA of the CDR3: TGCGCCAGCAGCTTGACAGGGCCCACTTCTAACTATGGCTACACCTTC. Protein product: CASSLTGPTSNYGYTF.

Only a few counts were recorded for this clone. V gene TRBV28 combines with J gene TRBJ2-1, with 8 positions matching TRBD2. After removal of 7 bases from V and 7 bases from J, the junction contained 6 bases not matched to a gene. The CDR3 covers 13 residues. Germline V gene sequence: CDR1 MDHEN, CDR2 SYDVKM. Here the CDR3 reads CASIPPGGNEQFF. The CDR3 DNA sequence: TGTGCCAGCATCCCCCCGGGGGGGAATGAGCAGTTCTTC.

This rearrangement joins TRBV9 to TRBJ2-3; 13 bases align to TRBD2. Unmatched junction bases numbered 5, after V lost 3 bases and J lost 7 bases. CDR1 and CDR2 from the germline V gene are SGDLS and YYNGEE. CDR3 size: 15 residues. CDR3 nucleotides: TGTGCCAGCAGCGCAGGGACTAGCGGGATCTATACGCAGTATTTT. Translating it yields CASSAGTSGIYTQYF.

The chain has TRBV5-1 and TRBJ2-5; 9 positions agree with TRBD1. CDR1 and CDR2 from the germline V gene are SGHRS and YFSETQ. CDR3 length: 15 amino acids. V gave up 0 bases and J gave up 5 bases; unmatched junction bases: 5. CDR3 loop: CASSLAGQGTETQYF. In DNA, the CDR3 is TGCGCCAGCAGCTTGGCGGGACAGGGTACGGAGACCCAGTACTTC. The entire variable domain, with the rest obtained from reference TRBV5-1 and TRBJ2-5, is as follows: KAGVTQTPRYLIKTRGQQVTLSCSPISGHRSVSWYQQTPGQGLQFLFEYFSETQRNKGNFPGRFSGRQFSNSRSEMNVSTLELGDSALYLCASSLAGQGTETQYFGPGTRLLVL.

This rearrangement joins TRBV28 to TRBJ2-4, with 7 bases lining up with TRBD2. The CDR3 runs 15 residues. Germline-derived CDR1 and CDR2 are MDHEN and SYDVKM. Trimming removed 2 bases from V and 3 bases from J; junction bases left unmatched: 4. The CDR3 nucleotides are TGTGCCAGCAGTTTAAATCTAGCGGACAAAAACATTCAGTACTTC. As protein: CASSLNLADKNIQYF.

The gene calls are TRBV9 and TRBJ2-5, with 9 bases lining up with TRBD2. Per germline, CDR1 SGDLS and CDR2 YYNGEE. The CDR3 sequence is 14 residues long. J gave up 5 bases and V 4 bases, and 6 bases lay outside the gene matches. Written as DNA, the CDR3 is TGTGCCAGCAGCCCGCGGGAGGGCGGGGAGACCCAGTACTTC. It translates to CASSPREGGETQYF.